Included here is one TCR beta chain sequence, with context. The data stem from a study of control samples from healthy donors and cancer patients. This CDR3 is built from 15 residues. CDR1 and CDR2 from the germline V gene are SGDLS and YYNGEE. Trimming took off 7 bases at V and 5 bases at J, with 19 bases between the two ends. Sequencing was performed with immunoSEQ multiplex PCR; in TCRdb, only in-frame clones are kept and a portion is missing. Of roughly 120,000 clones in the sample, approximately 90% were seen once. The source of this sequence is a woman aged 70-85 years in good health. The chain is built from TRBV9 and TRBJ1-5, with D perhaps TRBD1 (5 bases). The sample taken for sequencing was blood. The CDR3 region has the DNA TGTGCCAGCGGGGGGTCACACTCGTTTGATCAGCCCCAGCATTTT. The encoded protein is CASGGSHSFDQPQHF.